These 2 T cell receptor beta chains were all obtained from the same sample, sequenced in a study of T cell repertoires in cytomegalovirus infection. A single record per CDR3 protein comes from TCRdb applying MiXCR to the reads. The table has roughly 720,000 distinct CDR3 sequences, 35% seen once; the top ten hold roughly 2.9%. Sequenced: PBMCs. The receptors originated from a human donor in good health (CMV status not recorded). Some clones in this sample may be carry-over from other donors' samples.

This clonotype occurred a few times. V usage is TRBV20-1 and J usage is TRBJ2-1; 7 bases map to TRBD2. Germline V gene data show CDR1 as DFQATT and CDR2 as SNEGSKA (reference sequence). The CDR3 sequence is 15 residues long. Unmatched junction bases numbered 12, after V lost 1 base and J lost 9 bases. CDR3 nucleotide sequence: TGCAGTGCTAGAGCGGGGACTACCCCCAGCGGTGAGCAGTTCTTC. Amino acids: CSARAGTTPSGEQFF.

There are a few counts of this clonotype. The chain links TRBV28 to TRBJ2-7; 9 bases match TRBD2. The CDR3 length is 14 residues. Per germline, CDR1 MDHEN and CDR2 SYDVKM. Unmatched junction bases numbered 6, after V lost 3 bases and J lost 6 bases. In nucleotides, the CDR3 is TGTGCCAGCAGTTTCTTGGCTAGCGGGACCGAGCAGTACTTC. Its protein is CASSFLASGTEQYF.